The T cell receptor beta chain described here comes from a study of response to subunit inactivated influenza vaccine. The study, taken as a whole, reports: Authors suggested that a seasonal influenza vaccination recruits few new T cells each time.

TCRdb reprocessed the RT-PCR reads via MiXCR and lists one record per CDR3 protein. The sample consists of 530,000 or so distinct CDR3 sequences, around 13% of them appearing once. This clonotype was found a few times. The antigen is undetermined. This CDR3 has 19 amino acids. Germline V gene lookup returns CDR1 SGHRS and CDR2 YFSETQ. V lost 4 bases and J lost 1, with 23 bases in between. This receptor was identified in a man aged 50-59 years who received an inactivated influenza vaccine. The sequencing here drew on PBMCs from blood, taken 11 to 12 days after vaccination. V usage is TRBV5-1 and J usage is TRBJ2-2; D is undetermined. CDR3 sequence (DNA): TGCGCCAGCAGCAGCTCAGCTGGGGTCGGCCTCCAGAACACCGGGGAGCTGTTTTTT. This translates into CASSSSAGVGLQNTGELFF. The full variable domain, completed using reference TRBV5-1 and TRBJ2-2, is KAGVTQTPRYLIKTRGQQVTLSCSPISGHRSVSWYQQTPGQGLQFLFEYFSETQRNKGNFPGRFSGRQFSNSRSEMNVSTLELGDSALYLCASSSSAGVGLQNTGELFFGEGSRLTVL.